This TCR beta chain comes out of a study of T cell responses to AZD1222 COVID-19 vaccine. The study, taken as a whole, reports: Among AZD1222 vaccinees, only 5 or 6 were seropositive at baseline. A reported finding is that nearly half of spike-specific TCRs target unmutated variant regions. Mostly white British, mostly female donors; authors suggested clonal diversity may be underestimated. Spike-specific TCRs gained breadth and depth after people received two AZD1222 doses.

Concerning this clone: What it binds is not known.

The CDR3 is 15 residues long. Trimming took 0 bases from V and 8 from J; bases not matched to a gene: 7. Germline V gene data show CDR1 as LNHNV and CDR2 as YYDKDF (reference sequence). Sequenced by immunoSEQ multiplex PCR; TCRdb stores in-frame clones only, minus some. The repertoire consists of some 150,000 clones, with roughly 94% occurring once and the leading ten covering over 1%. V is TRBV15 and J is TRBJ2-1; 7 nucleotides agree with TRBD1. The receptor's source is an adult in good health. The sequencing here drew on peripheral blood, taken on day 0 of AZD1222 vaccination. The CDR3 region is CATSRERGQFHEQFF. CDR3 DNA sequence: TGTGCCACCAGCAGAGAGAGGGGACAGTTCCATGAGCAGTTCTTC.